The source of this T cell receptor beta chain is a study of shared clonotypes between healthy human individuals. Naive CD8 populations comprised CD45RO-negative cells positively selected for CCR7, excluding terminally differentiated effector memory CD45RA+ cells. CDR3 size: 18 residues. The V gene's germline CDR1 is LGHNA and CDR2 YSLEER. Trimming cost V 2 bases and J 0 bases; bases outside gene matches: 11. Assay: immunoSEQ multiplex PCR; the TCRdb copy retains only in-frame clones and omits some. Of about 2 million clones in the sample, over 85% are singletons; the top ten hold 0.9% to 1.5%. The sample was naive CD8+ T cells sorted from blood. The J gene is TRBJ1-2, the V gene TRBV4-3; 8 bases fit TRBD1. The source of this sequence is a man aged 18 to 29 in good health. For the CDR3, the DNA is TGCGCCAGCAGCCAACTAGTGGACAGGGAGTTAGCTAACTATGGCTACACCTTC. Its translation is CASSQLVDRELANYGYTF.